The entry below describes one TCR beta chain. Its antigen is not known. Clones were read by immunoSEQ multiplex PCR, and TCRdb kept only the in-frame ones, dropping some. The sample lists around 23,000 clones; around 75% were seen once. This sample is part of a study of CD4 T cells in relation to SARS-CoV-2 and coronaviruses. About the research overall: TCR beta CDR3s were sequenced after roughly eleven-day antigen culture of PBMCs. General study points: Samples before the pandemic and after infection were not matched within any donor. About 64% of donors had memory CD4+ clonotypes crossrecognizing SARS-CoV-2 and common cold coronavirus spike.

The unexposed donors gave CD4+ T cells in about 2011-2018, prior to COVID-19. After approximately 10 days of culture, CD4+ T cells were isolated. Fresh IL-2 medium replaced half the medium on days 3 and 7. Germline-derived CDR1 and CDR2 are DFQATT and SNEGSKA (reference sequence). The CDR3 spans 11 residues. Deletions cut 3 bases from V and 10 bases from J, with 10 bases between. The sequenced material came from CD4+ T cells from PBMCs, cultured in vitro. The V call is TRBV20-1, the J call TRBJ2-1, with D possibly being TRBD2 (5 bases). The sequence derives from a human donor in good health. The CDR3 region has the DNA TGCAGTGCTAGTAGTAGAGGGGAGCAGTTCTTC. Translating gives CSASSRGEQFF.